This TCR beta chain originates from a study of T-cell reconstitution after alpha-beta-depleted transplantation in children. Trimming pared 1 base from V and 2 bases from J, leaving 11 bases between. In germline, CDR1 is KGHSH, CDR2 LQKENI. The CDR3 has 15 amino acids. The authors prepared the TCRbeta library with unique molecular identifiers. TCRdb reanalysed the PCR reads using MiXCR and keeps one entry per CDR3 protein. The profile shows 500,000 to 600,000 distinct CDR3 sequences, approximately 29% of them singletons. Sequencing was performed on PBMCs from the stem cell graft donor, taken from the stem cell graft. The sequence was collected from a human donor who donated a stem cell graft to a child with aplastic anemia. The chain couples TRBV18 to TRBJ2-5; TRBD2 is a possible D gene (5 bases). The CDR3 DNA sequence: TGTGCCAGCTCACCACAGAGGGCTCGTCAAGAGACCCAGTACTTC. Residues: CASSPQRARQETQYF.